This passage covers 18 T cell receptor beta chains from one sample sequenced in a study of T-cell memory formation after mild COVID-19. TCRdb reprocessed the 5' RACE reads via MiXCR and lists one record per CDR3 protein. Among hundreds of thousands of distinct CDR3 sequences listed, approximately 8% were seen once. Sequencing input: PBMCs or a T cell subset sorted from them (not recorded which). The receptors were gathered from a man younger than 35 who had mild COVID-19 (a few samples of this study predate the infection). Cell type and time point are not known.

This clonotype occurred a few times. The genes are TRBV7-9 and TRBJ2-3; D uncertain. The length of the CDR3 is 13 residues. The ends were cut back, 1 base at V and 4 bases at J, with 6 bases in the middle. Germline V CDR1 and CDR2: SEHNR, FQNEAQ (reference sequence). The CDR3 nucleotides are TGTGCCAGCAGCTTAGAGGAACCAGATACGCAGTATTTT. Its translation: CASSLEEPDTQYF. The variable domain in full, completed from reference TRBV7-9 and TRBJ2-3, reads DTGVSQNPRHKITKRGQNVTFRCDPISEHNRLYWYRQTLGQGPEFLTYFQNEAQLEKSRLLSDRFSAERPKGSFSTLEIQRTEQGDSAMYLCASSLEEPDTQYFGPGTRLTVL.

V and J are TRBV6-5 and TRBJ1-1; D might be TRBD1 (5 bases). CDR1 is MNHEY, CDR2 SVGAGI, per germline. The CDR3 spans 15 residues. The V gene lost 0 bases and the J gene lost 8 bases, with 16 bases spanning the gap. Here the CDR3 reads CASSYSGLLKQEAFF. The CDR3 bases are TGTGCCAGCAGTTACTCGGGACTTTTGAAACAGGAAGCTTTCTTT.

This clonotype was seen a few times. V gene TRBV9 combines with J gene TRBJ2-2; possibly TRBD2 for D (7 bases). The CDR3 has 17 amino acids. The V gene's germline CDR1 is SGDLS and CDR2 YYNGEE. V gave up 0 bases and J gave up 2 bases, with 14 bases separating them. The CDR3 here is CASSVAWGGANTGELFF. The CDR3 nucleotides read TGTGCCAGCAGCGTAGCTTGGGGGGGCGCTAACACCGGGGAGCTGTTTTTT.

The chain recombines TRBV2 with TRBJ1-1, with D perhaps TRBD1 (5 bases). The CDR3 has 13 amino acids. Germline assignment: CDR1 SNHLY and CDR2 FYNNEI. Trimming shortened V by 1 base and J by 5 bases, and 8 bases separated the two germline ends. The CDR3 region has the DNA TGTGCCAGCAGTGAAGAAGGGGATACTGAAGCTTTCTTT. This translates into CASSEEGDTEAFF.

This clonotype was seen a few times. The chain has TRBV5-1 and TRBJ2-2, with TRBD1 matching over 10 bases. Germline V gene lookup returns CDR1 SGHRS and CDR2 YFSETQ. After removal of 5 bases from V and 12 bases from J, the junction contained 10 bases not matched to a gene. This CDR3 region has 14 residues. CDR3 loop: CASSRDRGLEKLFF. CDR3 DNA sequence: TGCGCCAGCAGTCGGGACAGGGGATTGGAGAAGCTGTTTTTT.

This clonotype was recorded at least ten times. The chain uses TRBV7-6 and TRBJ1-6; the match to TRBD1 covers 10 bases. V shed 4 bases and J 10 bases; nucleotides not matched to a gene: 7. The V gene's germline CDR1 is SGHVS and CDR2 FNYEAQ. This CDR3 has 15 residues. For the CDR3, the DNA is TGTGCCAGCAGCTCGGGACAGGGGAAAATCTCACCCCTCCACTTT. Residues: CASSSGQGKISPLHF.

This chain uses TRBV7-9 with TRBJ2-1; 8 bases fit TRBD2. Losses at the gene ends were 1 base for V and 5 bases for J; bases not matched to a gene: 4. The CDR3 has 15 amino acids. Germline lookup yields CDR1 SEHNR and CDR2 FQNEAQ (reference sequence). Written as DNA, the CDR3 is TGTGCCAGCAGCTTAGGCCGCGGGGGGAACAATGAGCAGTTCTTC. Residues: CASSLGRGGNNEQFF.

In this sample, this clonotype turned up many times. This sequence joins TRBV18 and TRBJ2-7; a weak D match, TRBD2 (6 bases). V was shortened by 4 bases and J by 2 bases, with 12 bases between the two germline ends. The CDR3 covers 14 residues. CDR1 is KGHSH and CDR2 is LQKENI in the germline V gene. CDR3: CASSLVERAYEQYF. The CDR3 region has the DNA TGTGCCAGCTCACTGGTGGAGCGGGCCTACGAGCAGTACTTC.

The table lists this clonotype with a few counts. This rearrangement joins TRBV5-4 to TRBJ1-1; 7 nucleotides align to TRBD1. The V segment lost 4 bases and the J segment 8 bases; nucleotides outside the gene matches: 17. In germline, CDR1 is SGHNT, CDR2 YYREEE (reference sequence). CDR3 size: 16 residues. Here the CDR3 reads CASSPGLSGQRIEAFF. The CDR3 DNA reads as TGTGCCAGCAGCCCGGGCCTCTCGGGACAGAGAATAGAAGCTTTCTTT.

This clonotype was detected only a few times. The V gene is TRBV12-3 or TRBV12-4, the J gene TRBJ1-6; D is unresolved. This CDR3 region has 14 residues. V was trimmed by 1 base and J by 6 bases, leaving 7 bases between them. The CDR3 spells CASSLGVSNSPLHF. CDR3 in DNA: TGTGCCAGCAGTTTAGGGGTGTCTAATTCACCCCTCCACTTT.

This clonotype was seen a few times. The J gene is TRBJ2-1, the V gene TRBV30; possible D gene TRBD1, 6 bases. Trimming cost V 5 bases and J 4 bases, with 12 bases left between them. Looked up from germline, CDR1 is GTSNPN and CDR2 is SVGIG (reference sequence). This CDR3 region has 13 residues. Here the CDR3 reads CAWQQGEYNEQFF. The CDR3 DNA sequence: TGTGCCTGGCAACAGGGAGAATACAATGAGCAGTTCTTC. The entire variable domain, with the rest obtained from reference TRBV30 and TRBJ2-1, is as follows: SQTIHQWPATLVQPVGSPLSLECTVEGTSNPNLYWYRQAAGRGLQLLFYSVGIGQISSEVPQNLSASRPQDRQFILSSKKLLLSDSGFYLCAWQQGEYNEQFFGPGTRLTVL.

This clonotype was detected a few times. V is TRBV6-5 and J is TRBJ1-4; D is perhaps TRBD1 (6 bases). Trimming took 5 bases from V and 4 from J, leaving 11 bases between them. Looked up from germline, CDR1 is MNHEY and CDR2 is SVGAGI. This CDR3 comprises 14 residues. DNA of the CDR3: TGTGCCAGCAGTCGGACAGTCAATAATGAAAAACTGTTTTTT. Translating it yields CASSRTVNNEKLFF.

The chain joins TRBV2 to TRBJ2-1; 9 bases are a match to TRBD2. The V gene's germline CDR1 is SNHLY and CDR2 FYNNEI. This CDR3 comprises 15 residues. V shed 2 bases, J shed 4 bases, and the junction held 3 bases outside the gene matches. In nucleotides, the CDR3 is TGTGCCAGCAGTGAACTAGCGGGACAATACAATGAGCAGTTCTTC. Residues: CASSELAGQYNEQFF.

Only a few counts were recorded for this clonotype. This chain's CDR3 is CASSPDRGDANYGYTF. The CDR3 DNA reads TGTGCCAGCAGCCCGGACAGGGGCGATGCTAACTATGGCTACACCTTC. V is TRBV6-5 and J is TRBJ1-2; 9 nucleotides line up with TRBD1. V trimming: 6 bases; J trimming: 0 bases; junction bases outside the gene matches: 8. The germline gives CDR1 MNHEY, CDR2 SVGAGI. The CDR3 has 16 amino acids.

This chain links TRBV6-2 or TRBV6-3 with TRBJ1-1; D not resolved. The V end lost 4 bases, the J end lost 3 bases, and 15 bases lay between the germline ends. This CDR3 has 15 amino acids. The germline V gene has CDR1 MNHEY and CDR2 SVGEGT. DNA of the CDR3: TGTGCCAGCAGTTCCCCGGAGTTACTCTACACTGAAGCTTTCTTT. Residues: CASSSPELLYTEAFF.

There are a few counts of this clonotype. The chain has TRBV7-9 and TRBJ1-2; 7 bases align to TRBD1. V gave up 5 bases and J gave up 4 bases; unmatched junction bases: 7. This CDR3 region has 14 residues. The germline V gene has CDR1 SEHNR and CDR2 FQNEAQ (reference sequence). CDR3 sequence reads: CASSGNRQGYGYTF. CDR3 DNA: TGTGCCAGCAGCGGAAACCGACAGGGCTATGGCTACACCTTC.

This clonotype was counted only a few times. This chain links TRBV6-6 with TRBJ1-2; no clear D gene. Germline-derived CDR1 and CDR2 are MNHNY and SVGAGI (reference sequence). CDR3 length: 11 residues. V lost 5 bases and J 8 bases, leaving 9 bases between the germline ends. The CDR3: CASSPSAGYTF. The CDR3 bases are TGTGCCAGCAGTCCCTCGGCAGGCTACACCTTC.

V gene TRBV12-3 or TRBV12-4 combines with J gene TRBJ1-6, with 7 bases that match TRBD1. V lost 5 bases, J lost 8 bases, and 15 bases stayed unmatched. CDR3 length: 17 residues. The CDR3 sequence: CASSPLRQGRIHSPLHF. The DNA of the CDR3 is TGTGCCAGCAGTCCCTTGAGACAGGGTAGAATTCATTCACCCCTCCACTTT.